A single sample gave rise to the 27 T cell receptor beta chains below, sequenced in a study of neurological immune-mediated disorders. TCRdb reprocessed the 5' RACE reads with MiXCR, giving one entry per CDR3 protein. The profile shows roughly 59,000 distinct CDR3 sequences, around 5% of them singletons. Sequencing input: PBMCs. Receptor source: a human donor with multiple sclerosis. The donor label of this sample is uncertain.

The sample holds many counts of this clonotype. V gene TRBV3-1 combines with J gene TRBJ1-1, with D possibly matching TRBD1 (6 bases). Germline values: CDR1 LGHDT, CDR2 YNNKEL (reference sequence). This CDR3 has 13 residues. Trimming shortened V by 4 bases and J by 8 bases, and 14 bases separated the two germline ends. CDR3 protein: CASSRRGAEEAFF. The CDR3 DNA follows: TGTGCCAGCAGCCGGCGGGGGGCGGAGGAAGCTTTCTTT.

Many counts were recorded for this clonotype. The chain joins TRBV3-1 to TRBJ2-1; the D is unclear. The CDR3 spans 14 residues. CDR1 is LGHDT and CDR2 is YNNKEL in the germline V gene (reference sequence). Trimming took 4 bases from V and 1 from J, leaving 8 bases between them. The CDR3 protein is CASSLVSSYNEQFF. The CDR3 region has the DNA TGTGCCAGCAGCCTAGTTTCATCCTACAATGAGCAGTTCTTC.

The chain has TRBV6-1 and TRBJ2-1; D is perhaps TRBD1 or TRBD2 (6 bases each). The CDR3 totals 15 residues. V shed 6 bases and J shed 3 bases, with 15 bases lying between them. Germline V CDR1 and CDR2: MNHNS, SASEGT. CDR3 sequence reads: CASSSGGADYNEQFF. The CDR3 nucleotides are TGTGCCAGCAGCTCCGGGGGCGCTGACTACAATGAGCAGTTCTTC.

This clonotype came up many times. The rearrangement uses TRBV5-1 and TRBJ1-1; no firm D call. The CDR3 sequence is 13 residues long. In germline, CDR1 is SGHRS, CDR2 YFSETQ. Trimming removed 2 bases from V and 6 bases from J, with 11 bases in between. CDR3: CASSFVPTAEAFF. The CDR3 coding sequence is TGCGCCAGCAGCTTTGTCCCGACCGCTGAAGCTTTCTTT.

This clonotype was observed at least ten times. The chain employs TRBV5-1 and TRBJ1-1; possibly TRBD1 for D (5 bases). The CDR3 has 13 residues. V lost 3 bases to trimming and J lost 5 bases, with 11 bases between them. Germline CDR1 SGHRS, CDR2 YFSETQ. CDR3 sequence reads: CASSWTEGTEAFF. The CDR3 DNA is TGCGCCAGCAGCTGGACCGAGGGGACTGAAGCTTTCTTT.

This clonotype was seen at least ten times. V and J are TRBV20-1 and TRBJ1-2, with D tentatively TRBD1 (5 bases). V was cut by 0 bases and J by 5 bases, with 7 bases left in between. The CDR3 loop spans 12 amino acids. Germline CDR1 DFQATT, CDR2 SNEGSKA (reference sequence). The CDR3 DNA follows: TGCAGTGCTAGAGACGGGGGGTATGGCTACACCTTC. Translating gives CSARDGGYGYTF.

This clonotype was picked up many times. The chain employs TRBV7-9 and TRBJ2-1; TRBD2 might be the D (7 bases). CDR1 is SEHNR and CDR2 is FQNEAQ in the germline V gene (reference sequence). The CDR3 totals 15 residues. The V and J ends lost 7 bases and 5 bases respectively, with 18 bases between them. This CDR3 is CASTPRGGAHNEQFF. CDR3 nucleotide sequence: TGTGCCAGCACCCCGAGAGGGGGGGCCCACAATGAGCAGTTCTTC. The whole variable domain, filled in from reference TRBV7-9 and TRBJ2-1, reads DTGVSQNPRHKITKRGQNVTFRCDPISEHNRLYWYRQTLGQGPEFLTYFQNEAQLEKSRLLSDRFSAERPKGSFSTLEIQRTEQGDSAMYLCASTPRGGAHNEQFFGPGTRLTVL.

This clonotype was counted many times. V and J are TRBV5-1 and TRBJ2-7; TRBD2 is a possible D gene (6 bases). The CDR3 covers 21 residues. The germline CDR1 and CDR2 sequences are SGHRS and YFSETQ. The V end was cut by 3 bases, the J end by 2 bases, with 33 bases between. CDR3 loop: CASSWGPPGARSGSGPYEQYF. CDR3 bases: TGCGCCAGCAGCTGGGGACCCCCCGGGGCCCGGTCGGGTAGCGGCCCCTACGAGCAGTACTTC.

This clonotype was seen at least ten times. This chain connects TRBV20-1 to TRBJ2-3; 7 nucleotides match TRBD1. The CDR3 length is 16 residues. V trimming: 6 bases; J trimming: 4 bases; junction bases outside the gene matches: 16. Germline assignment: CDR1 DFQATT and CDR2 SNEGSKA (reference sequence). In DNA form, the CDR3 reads TGCAGTGCCCAAAAGGGGGCAGGGGCGGTTCCAGATACGCAGTATTTT. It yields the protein CSAQKGAGAVPDTQYF.

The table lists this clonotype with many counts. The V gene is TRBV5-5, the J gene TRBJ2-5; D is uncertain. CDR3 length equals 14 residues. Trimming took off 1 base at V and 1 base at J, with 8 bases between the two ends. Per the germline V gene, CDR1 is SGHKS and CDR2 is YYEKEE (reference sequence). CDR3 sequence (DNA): TGTGCCAGCAGCTTGCAGAGACTCCAAGAGACCCAGTACTTC. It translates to CASSLQRLQETQYF.

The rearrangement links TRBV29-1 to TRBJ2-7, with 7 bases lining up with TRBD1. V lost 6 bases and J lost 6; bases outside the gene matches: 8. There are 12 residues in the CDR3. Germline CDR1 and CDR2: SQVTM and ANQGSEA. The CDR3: CSVLTGSGEQYF. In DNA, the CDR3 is TGCAGCGTCTTGACAGGGTCAGGCGAGCAGTACTTC.

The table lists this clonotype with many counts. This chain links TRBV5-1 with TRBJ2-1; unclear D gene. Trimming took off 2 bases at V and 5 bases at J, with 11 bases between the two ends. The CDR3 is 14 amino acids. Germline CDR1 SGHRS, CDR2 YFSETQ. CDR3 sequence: CASSFGISNNEQFF. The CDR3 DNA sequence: TGCGCCAGCAGCTTCGGTATATCCAACAATGAGCAGTTCTTC.

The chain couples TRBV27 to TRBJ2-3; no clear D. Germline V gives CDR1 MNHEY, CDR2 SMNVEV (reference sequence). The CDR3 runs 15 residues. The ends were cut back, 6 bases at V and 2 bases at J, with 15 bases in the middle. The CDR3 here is CASRRSLRVTDTQYF. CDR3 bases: TGTGCCAGCAGGCGATCCCTGAGAGTCACAGATACGCAGTATTTT.

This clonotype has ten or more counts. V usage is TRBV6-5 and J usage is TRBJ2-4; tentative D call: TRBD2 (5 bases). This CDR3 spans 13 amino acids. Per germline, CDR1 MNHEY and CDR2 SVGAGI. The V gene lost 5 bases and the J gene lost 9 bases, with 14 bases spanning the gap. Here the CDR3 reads CASSPSGYGIQYF. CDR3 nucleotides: TGTGCCAGCAGTCCCTCGGGGTATGGCATTCAGTACTTC.

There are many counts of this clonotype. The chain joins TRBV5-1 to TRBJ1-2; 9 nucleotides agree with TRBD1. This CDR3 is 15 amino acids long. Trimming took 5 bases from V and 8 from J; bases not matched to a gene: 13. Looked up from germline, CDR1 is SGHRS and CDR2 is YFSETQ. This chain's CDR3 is CASSPSRQGVNGYTF. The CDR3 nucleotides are TGCGCCAGCAGTCCGTCGAGACAGGGGGTCAACGGCTACACCTTC.

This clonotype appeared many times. In nucleotides, the CDR3 is TGTGCCAGCAGCCAAGATTGGGGCGGCGTTAATGAAAAACTGTTTTTT. Encoded protein: CASSQDWGGVNEKLFF. The chain uses TRBV3-1 and TRBJ1-4; perhaps TRBD1 as D (5 bases). The germline gives CDR1 LGHDT, CDR2 YNNKEL (reference sequence). Trimming left V 0 bases short and J 4 bases short, with 12 bases between. This CDR3 contains 16 residues.

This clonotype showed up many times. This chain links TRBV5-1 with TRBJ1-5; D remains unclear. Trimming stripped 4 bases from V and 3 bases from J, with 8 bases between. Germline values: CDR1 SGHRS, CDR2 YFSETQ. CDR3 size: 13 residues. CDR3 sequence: CASSLDINQPQHF. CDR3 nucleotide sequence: TGCGCCAGCAGCCTAGACATCAATCAGCCCCAGCATTTT.

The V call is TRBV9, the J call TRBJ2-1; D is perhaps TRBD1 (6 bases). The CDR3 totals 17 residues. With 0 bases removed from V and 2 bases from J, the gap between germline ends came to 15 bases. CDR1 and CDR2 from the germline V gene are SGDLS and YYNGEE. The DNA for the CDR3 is TGTGCCAGCAGCGTAGGGGGACATGAGACCGCCTACAATGAGCAGTTCTTC. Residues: CASSVGGHETAYNEQFF.

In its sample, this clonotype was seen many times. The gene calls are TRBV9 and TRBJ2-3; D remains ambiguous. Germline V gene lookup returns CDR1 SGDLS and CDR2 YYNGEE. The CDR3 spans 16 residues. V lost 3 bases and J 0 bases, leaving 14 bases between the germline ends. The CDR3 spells CASSARSASSTDTQYF. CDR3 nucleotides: TGTGCCAGCAGCGCACGATCAGCGTCTAGCACAGATACGCAGTATTTT.

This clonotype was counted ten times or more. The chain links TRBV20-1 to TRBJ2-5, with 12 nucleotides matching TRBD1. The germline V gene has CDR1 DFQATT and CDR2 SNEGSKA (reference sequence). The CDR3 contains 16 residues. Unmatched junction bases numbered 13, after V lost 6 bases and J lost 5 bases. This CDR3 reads CSAFPGQGAWVETQYF. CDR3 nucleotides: TGCAGTGCGTTTCCGGGACAGGGGGCTTGGGTTGAGACCCAGTACTTC.

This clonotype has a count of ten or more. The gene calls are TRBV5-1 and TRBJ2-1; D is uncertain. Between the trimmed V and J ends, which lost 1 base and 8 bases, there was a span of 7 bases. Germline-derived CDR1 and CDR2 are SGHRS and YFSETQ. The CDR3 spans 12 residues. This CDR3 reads CASSLFAHEQFF. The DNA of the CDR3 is TGCGCCAGCAGCTTGTTCGCCCATGAGCAGTTCTTC.

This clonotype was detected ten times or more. CDR3 nucleotide sequence: TGTGCCACCGGGGAAGGTTTTGCCAAAAACATTCAGTACTTC. Translation gives CATGEGFAKNIQYF. The V call is TRBV6-6, the J call TRBJ2-4; weak D call: TRBD2 (5 bases). Looked up from germline, CDR1 is MNHNY and CDR2 is SVGAGI (reference sequence). The CDR3 loop spans 14 amino acids. V was trimmed by 10 bases and J by 1 base, leaving 14 bases between them.

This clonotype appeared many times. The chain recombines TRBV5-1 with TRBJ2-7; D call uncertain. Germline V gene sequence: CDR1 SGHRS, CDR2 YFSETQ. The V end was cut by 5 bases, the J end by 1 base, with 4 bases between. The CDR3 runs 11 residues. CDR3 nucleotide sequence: TGCGCCAGCAGGTATTCCTACGAGCAGTACTTC. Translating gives CASRYSYEQYF.

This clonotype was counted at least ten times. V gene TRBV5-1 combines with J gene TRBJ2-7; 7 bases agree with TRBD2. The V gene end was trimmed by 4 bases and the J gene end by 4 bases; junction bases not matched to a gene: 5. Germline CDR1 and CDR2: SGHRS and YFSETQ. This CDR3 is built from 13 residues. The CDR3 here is CASSLREAYEQYF. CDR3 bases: TGCGCCAGCAGCCTCCGGGAGGCATACGAGCAGTACTTC.

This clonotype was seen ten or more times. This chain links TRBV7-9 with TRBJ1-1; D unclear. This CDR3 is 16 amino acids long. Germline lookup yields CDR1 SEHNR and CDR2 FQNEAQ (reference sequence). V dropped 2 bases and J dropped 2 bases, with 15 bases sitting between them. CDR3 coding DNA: TGTGCCAGCAGCTTACATCGGGGAGTCCCCAACACTGAAGCTTTCTTT. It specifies CASSLHRGVPNTEAFF.

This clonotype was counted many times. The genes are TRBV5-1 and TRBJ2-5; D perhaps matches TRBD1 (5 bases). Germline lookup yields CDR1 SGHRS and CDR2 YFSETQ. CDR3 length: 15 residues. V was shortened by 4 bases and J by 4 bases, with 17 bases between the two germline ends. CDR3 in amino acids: CASSAYARRGETQYF. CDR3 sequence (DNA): TGCGCCAGCAGCGCCTACGCGCGAAGGGGAGAGACCCAGTACTTC.

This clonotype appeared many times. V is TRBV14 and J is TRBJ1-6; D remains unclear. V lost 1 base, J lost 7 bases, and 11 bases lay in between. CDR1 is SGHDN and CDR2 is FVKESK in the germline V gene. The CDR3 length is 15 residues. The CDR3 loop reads CASSQGLPGNSPLHF. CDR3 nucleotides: TGTGCCAGCAGCCAAGGTCTCCCCGGGAATTCACCCCTCCACTTT.